The 16 T cell receptor beta chains presented below share a single source sample, sequenced in a study of blood T cell repertoires in COVID-19. Some clones are missing from TCRdb's copy, which holds only in-frame ones; the method was immunoSEQ multiplex PCR. The data contain 190,000 or so clones, around four fifths of them singletons. The sample comprised peripheral blood. These receptors were collected from a man aged 50 to 59 with active or convalescent COVID-19.

In its sample, this clone was seen once. The chain uses TRBV7-3 and TRBJ2-1; D gene unclear. Germline V gives CDR1 SGHTA, CDR2 FQGTGA. This CDR3 contains 16 residues. V dropped 1 base and J dropped 7 bases, with 17 bases sitting between them. This chain's CDR3 is CASSLMAASEVNEQFF. Here the CDR3 DNA reads TGTGCCAGCAGCTTAATGGCTGCGAGCGAGGTGAATGAGCAGTTCTTC.

The V and J genes are TRBV14 and TRBJ1-1; D may be TRBD1 (6 bases). The CDR3 is made up of 17 amino acids. The V end was cut by 1 base, the J end by 1 base, with 16 bases between. Per the germline V gene, CDR1 is SGHDN and CDR2 is FVKESK. In nucleotides, the CDR3 is TGTGCCAGCAGCCAAGCGGATCGACCGACAGGGAACACTGAAGCTTTCTTT. Encoded protein: CASSQADRPTGNTEAFF.

This rearrangement joins TRBV5-4 to TRBJ2-2; TRBD2 agrees at 9 bases. Germline V gene lookup returns CDR1 SGHNT and CDR2 YYREEE (reference sequence). Trimming took 3 bases from V and 5 from J; bases not matched to a gene: 17. The CDR3 is 19 residues long. CDR3 amino acids: CASSSQRGLAGVGTGELFF. Written as DNA, the CDR3 is TGTGCCAGCAGCTCACAAAGAGGATTAGCGGGAGTAGGTACCGGGGAGCTGTTTTTT.

The chain has TRBV3-1 (or the pseudogene TRBV3-2) and TRBJ1-3; possible D gene TRBD1, 5 bases. Germline lookup yields CDR1 LGHDT and CDR2 YNNKEL (reference sequence). This CDR3 is 12 amino acids long. Trimming left V 8 bases short and J 2 bases short, with 7 bases between. The CDR3 loop reads CASRGAGNTIYF. CDR3 coding DNA: TGTGCCAGCCGGGGGGCTGGAAACACCATATATTTT.

The chain couples TRBV7-6 to TRBJ2-7, with 10 bases matching TRBD2. This CDR3 has 15 amino acids. Trimming removed 5 bases from V and 3 bases from J; junction bases left unmatched: 7. From germline, CDR1 is SGHVS and CDR2 FNYEAQ. CDR3 loop: CASSPRTSGYYEQYF. The CDR3 region has the DNA TGTGCCAGCAGCCCGAGGACTAGCGGATACTACGAGCAGTACTTC.

V is TRBV18 and J is TRBJ1-1; D gene uncertain. The CDR3 has 15 amino acids. Germline assignment: CDR1 KGHSH and CDR2 LQKENI. V lost 2 bases and J lost 0, with 10 bases in between. The CDR3 protein is CASSPGRSLNTEAFF. The CDR3 DNA is TGTGCCAGCTCACCAGGGAGGAGCTTGAACACTGAAGCTTTCTTT.

V gene TRBV18 combines with J gene TRBJ1-1; possibly TRBD1 for D (6 bases). Germline loops: CDR1 KGHSH, CDR2 LQKENI. This CDR3 has 14 amino acids. V dropped 6 bases and J dropped 7 bases, with 18 bases sitting between them. The CDR3 region is CASSPRLQGNEAFF. The CDR3 DNA reads TGTGCCAGCTCGCCTCGATTACAGGGTAATGAAGCTTTCTTT.

This clone was detected only once. CDR3 DNA: TGTGCCAGCTCCGTGTACCAAGAGACCCAGTACTTC. It translates to CASSVYQETQYF. V gene TRBV18 combines with J gene TRBJ2-5; D gene unclear. Germline CDR1 and CDR2: KGHSH and LQKENI. V was shortened by 6 bases and J by 0 bases, with 5 bases between the two germline ends. CDR3 length: 12 amino acids.

The DNA for the CDR3 is TGTGCCATCAGTGAGCGCCCAGGGGGAGAGACCCAGTACTTC. Protein: CAISERPGGETQYF. The V call is TRBV10-3, the J call TRBJ2-5; 7 bases are a match to TRBD1. Germline CDR1 is ENHRY and CDR2 is SYGVKD. The CDR3 length is 14 residues. V shed 2 bases, J shed 4 bases, and the junction held 4 bases outside the gene matches.

The chain is built from TRBV2 and TRBJ2-2; D gene ambiguous. Deletions cut 6 bases from V and 1 base from J, with 9 bases between. Per germline, CDR1 SNHLY and CDR2 FYNNEI. The CDR3 extends over 14 amino acids. In DNA, the CDR3 is TGTGCCAGCAGCTTTAAGCGGAACACCGGGGAGCTGTTTTTT. This gives the protein CASSFKRNTGELFF.

The gene calls are TRBV5-6 and TRBJ1-2; the D is unclear. The CDR3 has 14 amino acids. Germline V lookup: CDR1 SGHDT, CDR2 YYEEEE. V dropped 3 bases and J dropped 3 bases, with 12 bases sitting between them. CDR3 amino acids: CASSSPAGHYGYTF. In nucleotides, the CDR3 is TGTGCCAGCAGCTCCCCTGCCGGTCACTATGGCTACACCTTC.

V and J are TRBV3-1 (or the pseudogene TRBV3-2) and TRBJ1-2; 9 bases are a match to TRBD1. Germline CDR1 LGHDT, CDR2 YNNKEL (reference sequence). The CDR3 extends over 15 amino acids. J was trimmed by 2 bases and V by 3 bases; bases with no gene match: 4. As DNA, the CDR3 is TGTGCCAGCAGCCATCACGACAGGGGGAACTATGGCTACACCTTC. Encoded protein: CASSHHDRGNYGYTF.

The chain links TRBV28 to TRBJ2-1; a possible D gene is TRBD2 (5 bases). V lost 8 bases, J lost 5 bases, and 16 bases lay in between. This CDR3 is 14 amino acids long. CDR1 MDHEN and CDR2 SYDVKM come from the germline V gene. The CDR3 bases are TGTGCCAGCTGGGAGCAGTCGAGGAACAATGAGCAGTTCTTC. This encodes CASWEQSRNNEQFF.

This clone was detected only a few times. The CDR3 protein is CASSLLGEGSLHF. The DNA of the CDR3 is TGTGCCAGCAGTTTATTAGGGGAGGGCTCCCTCCACTTT. The chain couples TRBV27 to TRBJ1-6, with a weak D call TRBD1 (5 bases). The germline V gene has CDR1 MNHEY and CDR2 SMNVEV (reference sequence). Trimming shortened V by 1 base and J by 14 bases, and 12 bases separated the two germline ends. The CDR3 consists of 13 residues.

The chain is built from TRBV10-2 and TRBJ2-7, with 9 positions matching TRBD1. Trimming removed 8 bases from V and 0 bases from J; junction bases left unmatched: 8. The CDR3 has 15 residues. Germline V lookup: CDR1 WSHSY, CDR2 SAAADI. This CDR3 reads CASRGQGTSSYEQYF. The CDR3 bases are TGCGCCAGCCGGGGACAGGGAACGTCCTCCTACGAGCAGTACTTC.

The chain combines TRBV10-3 with TRBJ2-2, with a weak D call TRBD1 (6 bases). V lost 8 bases to trimming and J lost 5 bases, with 6 bases between them. This CDR3 is built from 11 residues. CDR1 and CDR2 from the germline V gene are ENHRY and SYGVKD. The CDR3 DNA sequence: TGTGCCATCCAGGGGACCGGGGAGCTGTTTTTT. Residues: CAIQGTGELFF.